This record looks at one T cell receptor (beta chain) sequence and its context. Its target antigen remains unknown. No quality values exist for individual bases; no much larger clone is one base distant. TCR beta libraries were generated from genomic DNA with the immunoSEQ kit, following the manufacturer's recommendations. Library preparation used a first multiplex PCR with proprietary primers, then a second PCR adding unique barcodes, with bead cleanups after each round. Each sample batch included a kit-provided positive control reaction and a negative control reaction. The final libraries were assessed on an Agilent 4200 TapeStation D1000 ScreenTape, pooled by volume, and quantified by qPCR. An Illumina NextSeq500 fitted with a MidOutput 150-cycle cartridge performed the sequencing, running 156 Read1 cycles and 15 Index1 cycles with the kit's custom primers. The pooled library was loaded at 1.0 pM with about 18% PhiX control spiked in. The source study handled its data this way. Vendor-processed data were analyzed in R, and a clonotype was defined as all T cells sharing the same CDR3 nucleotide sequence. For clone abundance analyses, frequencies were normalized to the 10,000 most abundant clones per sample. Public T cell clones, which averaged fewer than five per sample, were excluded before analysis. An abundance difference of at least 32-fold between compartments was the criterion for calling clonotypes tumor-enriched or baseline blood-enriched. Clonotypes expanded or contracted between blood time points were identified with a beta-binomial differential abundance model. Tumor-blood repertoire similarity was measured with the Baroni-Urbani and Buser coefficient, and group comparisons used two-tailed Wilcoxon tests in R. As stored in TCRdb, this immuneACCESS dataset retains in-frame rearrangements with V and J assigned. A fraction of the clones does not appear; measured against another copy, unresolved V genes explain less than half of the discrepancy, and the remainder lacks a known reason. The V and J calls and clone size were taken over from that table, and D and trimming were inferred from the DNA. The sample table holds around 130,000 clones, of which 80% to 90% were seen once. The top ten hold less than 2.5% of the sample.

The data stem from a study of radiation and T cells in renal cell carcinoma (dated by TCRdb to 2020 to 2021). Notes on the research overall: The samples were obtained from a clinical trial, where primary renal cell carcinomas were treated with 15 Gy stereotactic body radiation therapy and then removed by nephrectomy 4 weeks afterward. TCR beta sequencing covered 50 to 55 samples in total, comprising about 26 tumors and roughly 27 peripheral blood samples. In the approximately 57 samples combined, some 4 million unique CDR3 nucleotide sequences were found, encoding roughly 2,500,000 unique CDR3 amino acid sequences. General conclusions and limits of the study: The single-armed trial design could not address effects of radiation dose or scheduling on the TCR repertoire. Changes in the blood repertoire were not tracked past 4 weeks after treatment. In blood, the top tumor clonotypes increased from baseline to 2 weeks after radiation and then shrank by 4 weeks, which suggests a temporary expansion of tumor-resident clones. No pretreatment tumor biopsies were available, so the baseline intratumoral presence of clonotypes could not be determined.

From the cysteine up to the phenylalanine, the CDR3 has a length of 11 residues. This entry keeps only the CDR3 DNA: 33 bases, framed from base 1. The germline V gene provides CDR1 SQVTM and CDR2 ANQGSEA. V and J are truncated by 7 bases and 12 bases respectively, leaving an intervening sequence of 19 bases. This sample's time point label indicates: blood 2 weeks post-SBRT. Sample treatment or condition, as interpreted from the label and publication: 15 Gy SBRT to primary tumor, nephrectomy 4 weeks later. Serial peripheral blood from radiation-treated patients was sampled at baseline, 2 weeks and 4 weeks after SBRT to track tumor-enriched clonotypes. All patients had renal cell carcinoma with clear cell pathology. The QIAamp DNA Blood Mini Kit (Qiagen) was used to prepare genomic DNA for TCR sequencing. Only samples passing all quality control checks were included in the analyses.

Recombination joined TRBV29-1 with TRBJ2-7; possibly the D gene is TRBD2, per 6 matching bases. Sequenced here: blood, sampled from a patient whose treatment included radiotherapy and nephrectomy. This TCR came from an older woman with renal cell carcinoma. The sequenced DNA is TGCAGCGCCGTGGAGGGGCCGGCGAGGTACTTC. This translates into CSAVEGPARYF.